The rows below give T cell receptor beta chains drawn from one sample of a study of tumor-infiltrating lymphocytes in oesophageal squamous cell carcinoma. Each CDR3 protein is one row after TCRdb ran MiXCR on the PCR reads. The profile shows roughly 21,000 distinct CDR3 sequences, about 35% of them singletons. Material for sequencing was esophageal tumor tissue. The source is a male donor with esophageal squamous cell carcinoma. Both conserved end residues are part of each CDR3. Fields, in order: J gene, clone size, V gene, D gene, CDR3 DNA, CDR3 protein. A D gene is named only where the DNA matches it firmly. Only part of the rows carry a size: once, few, many, or a class if the clone is expanded.

J: TRBJ2-7
size: -
V: TRBV11-1
D: -
DNA: TGTGCCAGCAGCGCCGTAGGCTCCTACAATGAGCAGTACTTC
CDR3: CASSAVGSYNEQYF

J: TRBJ2-5
size: many
V: TRBV27
D: -
DNA: TGTGCCAGCAGTTTATTGGGGGGATTCGAGACCCAGTACTTC
CDR3: CASSLLGGFETQYF

J: TRBJ2-7
size: -
V: TRBV18
D: -
DNA: TGTGCCAGCTCACCACCTGCGCGGAAAAACTACGAGCAGTACTTC
CDR3: CASSPPARKNYEQYF

J: TRBJ2-5
size: -
V: TRBV28
D: -
DNA: TGTGCCAGCAGGGAAGGGGAAGAGACCCAGTACTTC
CDR3: CASREGEETQYF

J: TRBJ2-5
size: many
V: TRBV6-6
D: TRBD1
DNA: TGTGCCAGCAGTTACCAAGGGGGCAATTCACCCCTCCACTTC
CDR3: CASSYQGGNSPLHF

J: TRBJ2-2
size: -
V: TRBV4-3
D: -
DNA: TGCGCCAGCAGCCAAGATCAGAGGCTCAACACCGGGGAGCTGTTTTTT
CDR3: CASSQDQRLNTGELFF

J: TRBJ2-6
size: many
V: TRBV5-1
D: -
DNA: TGCGCCAGCAGCTTGGATCCTAACCTCTCTGGGGCCAACGTCCTGACTTTC
CDR3: CASSLDPNLSGANVLTF

J: TRBJ2-3
size: many
V: TRBV27
D: TRBD2
DNA: TGTGCCAGCAGTTTAGGGGGGGGGAGGACCAAACAGTATTTT
CDR3: CASSLGGGRTKQYF

J: TRBJ1-5
size: -
V: TRBV18
D: TRBD1
DNA: TGTGCCAGCTCACCTCAAAACCCGGGACAGGGTCAGCCCCAGCATTTT
CDR3: CASSPQNPGQGQPQHF

J: TRBJ2-7
size: medium-sized
V: TRBV7-6
D: -
DNA: TGTGCCAGCAGCGGGAAAGGCGGGCCCTACGAGCAGTACTTC
CDR3: CASSGKGGPYEQYF

J: TRBJ1-2
size: -
V: TRBV20-1
D: TRBD1
DNA: TGCAGTGCTAGAGATCTTCAAAGAGCGGGACAGCGAGACTATGGCTACACCTTC
CDR3: CSARDLQRAGQRDYGYTF

J: TRBJ2-5
size: -
V: TRBV7-6
D: -
DNA: TGTGCTAGCAGCTTAGGGTCCGGACGGGAGACCCAGTACTTC
CDR3: CASSLGSGRETQYF

J: TRBJ2-1
size: -
V: TRBV7-3
D: -
DNA: TGTGCCAGCAGCTTAGGGCCAGGAGGCAATGAGCAGTTCTTC
CDR3: CASSLGPGGNEQFF

J: TRBJ2-3
size: -
V: TRBV7-2
D: -
DNA: TGTGCCAGCAGCTCCCGCCTCATCAACACAGATACGCAGTATTTT
CDR3: CASSSRLINTDTQYF

J: TRBJ2-5
size: medium-sized
V: TRBV7-3
D: -
DNA: TGTGCCAGCAGCTTATACCCTGGATCGTCGGAGACCCAGTACTTC
CDR3: CASSLYPGSSETQYF

J: TRBJ1-1
size: -
V: TRBV27
D: -
DNA: TGTGCCAGCAGCTCCTACGCCTCGGCCACTGAAGCTTTCTTT
CDR3: CASSSYASATEAFF

J: TRBJ2-7
size: many
V: TRBV5-1
D: -
DNA: TGCGCCAGCAGCTTGAGGACAGCGGGATCCTACGAGCAGTACTTC
CDR3: CASSLRTAGSYEQYF

J: TRBJ2-3
size: many
V: TRBV7-8
D: -
DNA: TGTGCCAGCAGCTTCGAGGCTGGGGGGCAGTATTTT
CDR3: CASSFEAGGQYF

J: TRBJ2-3
size: medium-sized
V: TRBV6-1
D: TRBD2
DNA: TGTGCCAGCAGTTCCGGACTAGCGGGAGGGGCAGATACGCAGTATTTT
CDR3: CASSSGLAGGADTQYF

J: TRBJ2-1
size: medium-sized
V: TRBV7-8
D: -
DNA: TGTGCCAGCAGCTGGGGGGGCGGGACCTCTTACAATGAGCAGTTCTTC
CDR3: CASSWGGGTSYNEQFF

J: TRBJ2-3
size: many
V: TRBV12-3/TRBV12-4
D: -
DNA: TGTGCCAGCAGACAGGGGAGCGGGGGCACAGATACGCAGTATTTT
CDR3: CASRQGSGGTDTQYF

J: TRBJ2-7
size: many
V: TRBV28
D: -
DNA: TGTGCCAGCAGAGAAACTCTCGCCGGGACTGTTGCCTACGAGCAGTACTTC
CDR3: CASRETLAGTVAYEQYF

J: TRBJ2-7
size: many
V: TRBV6-2/TRBV6-3
D: TRBD2
DNA: TGTGCCAGCAGTTACACACTAGCGGGAGGCTCCTACGAGCAGTACTTC
CDR3: CASSYTLAGGSYEQYF

J: TRBJ1-2
size: many
V: TRBV10-3
D: -
DNA: TGTGCCATCAGTGAGAACCCAGAGGAGGGCTACACCTTC
CDR3: CAISENPEEGYTF

J: TRBJ1-1
size: many
V: TRBV9
D: TRBD1
DNA: TGTGCCAGCAGCCCGACAGGGAGGAACACTGAAGCTTTCTTT
CDR3: CASSPTGRNTEAFF

J: TRBJ2-6
size: few
V: TRBV7-9
D: -
DNA: -
CDR3: CASSPFFGARFKLWLHLRF

J: TRBJ2-7
size: many
V: TRBV4-2
D: TRBD2
DNA: TGTGCCAGCAGCCAAGGGGGTACTAGCGCGACTTACGAGCAGTACTTC
CDR3: CASSQGGTSATYEQYF

J: TRBJ2-3
size: -
V: TRBV12-3/TRBV12-4
D: -
DNA: TGTGCCAGCAGTCCCCGTAGGACTAGCACAGATACGCAGTATTTT
CDR3: CASSPRRTSTDTQYF

J: TRBJ1-2
size: many
V: TRBV6-1
D: -
DNA: TGTGCCAGCATCCCAACGGGGGTTGGGTATGGCTACACCTTC
CDR3: CASIPTGVGYGYTF

J: TRBJ1-1
size: -
V: TRBV7-3
D: -
DNA: TGTGCCAGCAGCTTTCGCAGGGAGGTAAAGTACACTGAAGCTTTCTTT
CDR3: CASSFRREVKYTEAFF

J: TRBJ2-1
size: -
V: TRBV7-4
D: -
DNA: TGTGCCAGCAGCCCCAGGGGTGGGGGTGATGAGCAGTTCTTC
CDR3: CASSPRGGGDEQFF

J: TRBJ2-1
size: many
V: TRBV7-8
D: TRBD1
DNA: TGTGCCAGCAGGCGTCGGACAGGGGGAATGTATGAGCAGTTCTTC
CDR3: CASRRRTGGMYEQFF

J: TRBJ1-2
size: large
V: TRBV7-9
D: -
DNA: TGTGCCAGCAGCCAGGGACATGGTAACTATGGCTACACCTTC
CDR3: CASSQGHGNYGYTF

J: TRBJ1-6
size: many
V: TRBV6-1
D: TRBD1
DNA: TGTGCCAGCAGCAGTACAGGGGATTCACCCCTCCACTTT
CDR3: CASSSTGDSPLHF

J: TRBJ2-7
size: -
V: TRBV12-3/TRBV12-4
D: -
DNA: TGTGCCAGCAGTTTAAAGCGGAACAATGAGCAGTACTTC
CDR3: CASSLKRNNEQYF

J: TRBJ2-3
size: -
V: TRBV7-6
D: -
DNA: TGTGCCAGCACGCCATCCGGGACTCCCACAGATACGCAGTATTTT
CDR3: CASTPSGTPTDTQYF

J: TRBJ2-7
size: -
V: TRBV20-1
D: -
DNA: TGCAGTCTGGGTGGACGGGAGAGGTACGAGCAGTACTTC
CDR3: CSLGGRERYEQYF

J: TRBJ2-1
size: many
V: TRBV5-4
D: TRBD2
DNA: TGTGCCAGCAGCCGTAGCGGGAGGACCTACAATGAGCAGTTCTTC
CDR3: CASSRSGRTYNEQFF

J: TRBJ2-7
size: -
V: TRBV7-6
D: -
DNA: TGTGCCAGCACCTCGGAAGGGGGATTCGAGCAGTACTTC
CDR3: CASTSEGGFEQYF

J: TRBJ2-5
size: many
V: TRBV27
D: -
DNA: TGTGCCAGCAGTTTATCTAGCGGAGTACTCACCCAGTACTTC
CDR3: CASSLSSGVLTQYF

J: TRBJ2-7
size: -
V: TRBV7-4
D: -
DNA: TGTGCCAGCAGCCCGGTAGGGACCTCCTACGAGCAGTACTTC
CDR3: CASSPVGTSYEQYF

J: TRBJ2-1
size: few
V: TRBV27
D: -
DNA: TGTGCCAGCAGTTTCTCTCCTATAAATGAGCAGTTCTTC
CDR3: CASSFSPINEQFF

J: TRBJ2-7
size: -
V: TRBV7-2
D: -
DNA: TGTGCCAGCAGCTTAGGGTCCTGGGTTGAGCAGTACTTC
CDR3: CASSLGSWVEQYF

J: TRBJ2-3
size: few
V: TRBV7-2
D: -
DNA: TGTGCCAGCAGCTTAGGTGGGCAAGATACGCAGTATTTT
CDR3: CASSLGGQDTQYF

J: TRBJ1-2
size: many
V: TRBV5-1
D: -
DNA: TGCGCCAGCAGCTTGGAAAAGGGAGAACTCTATGGCTACACCTTC
CDR3: CASSLEKGELYGYTF

J: TRBJ2-5
size: -
V: TRBV7-2
D: -
DNA: TGTGCCAGCAGCTTTTTTGGGGAAGAGACCCAGTACTTC
CDR3: CASSFFGEETQYF

J: TRBJ2-5
size: -
V: TRBV7-2
D: TRBD2
DNA: TGTGCCAGCAGCGTAGCTACTAGCGGGGGGGCCAGGGAGACCCAGTACTTC
CDR3: CASSVATSGGARETQYF

J: TRBJ2-4
size: -
V: TRBV5-1
D: -
DNA: TGCGCCAGCAGCTTTCAGGGGCCCACTGAAGCTTTCTTC
CDR3: CASSFQGPTEAFF

J: TRBJ2-5
size: -
V: TRBV7-3
D: -
DNA: TGTGCCAGCAGCTTAGTCGTAGGGGGGGGACGGGAGACCCAGTACTTC
CDR3: CASSLVVGGGRETQYF

J: TRBJ1-4
size: few
V: TRBV9
D: -
DNA: TGTGCCAGCAGTGGGGCCTATAATGAAAAACTGTTTTTT
CDR3: CASSGAYNEKLFF

J: TRBJ2-5
size: -
V: TRBV10-1
D: -
DNA: TGCGCCAGCAGTGATGGCCGGGAGATTGCTGAGCAGTACTTC
CDR3: CASSDGREIAEQYF

J: TRBJ2-1
size: -
V: TRBV4-2
D: TRBD2
DNA: TGTGCCAGCAGCCAAGAGGCTAGCGGGAGGGCCGGAGAGCAGTTCTTC
CDR3: CASSQEASGRAGEQFF